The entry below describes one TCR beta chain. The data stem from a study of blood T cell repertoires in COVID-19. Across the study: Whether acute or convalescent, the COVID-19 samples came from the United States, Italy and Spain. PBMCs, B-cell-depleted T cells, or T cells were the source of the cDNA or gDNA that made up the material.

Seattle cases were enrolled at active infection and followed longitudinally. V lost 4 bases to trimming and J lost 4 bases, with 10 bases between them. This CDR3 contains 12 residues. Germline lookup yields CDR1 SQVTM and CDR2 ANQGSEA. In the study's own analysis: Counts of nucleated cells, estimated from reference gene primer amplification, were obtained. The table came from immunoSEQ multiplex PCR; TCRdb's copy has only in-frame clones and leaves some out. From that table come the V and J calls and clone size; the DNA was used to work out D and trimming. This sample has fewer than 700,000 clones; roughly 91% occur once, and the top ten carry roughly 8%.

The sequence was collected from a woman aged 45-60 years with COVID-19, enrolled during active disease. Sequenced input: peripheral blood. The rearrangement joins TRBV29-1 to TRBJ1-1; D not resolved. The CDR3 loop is CSVAHPGTEAFF. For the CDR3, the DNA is TGCAGCGTTGCTCATCCGGGCACTGAAGCTTTCTTT.